The rows below give T cell receptor beta chains drawn from one sample of a study of patients and donors after allogeneic stem cell transplantation. Using its own MiXCR run on the RT-PCR reads, TCRdb lists one record per CDR3 protein. Among about a million distinct CDR3 sequences, 15% to 20% were seen once, and the ten largest hold 5% to 6.5%. Sequenced: blood, either unsorted or a sorted T cell fraction (not recorded which). All receptors derive from a human donor who was either an allogeneic HSCT recipient or a stem cell or donor lymphocyte infusion donor (not recorded which). It is not recorded whose cells these are; they may come from a transplant donor. CDR3s include the opening cysteine and the closing phenylalanine or tryptophan. D genes are given only for firm matches. Clone size, where shown, is once, few, many, or a class for clones that have expanded.

.,few,TRBV12-3/TRBV12-4,TRBJ1-2,CASSLGARSGYTF,TGTGCCAGCAGTTTGGGGGCGCGTTCCGGCTACACCTTC
.,.,TRBV12-3/TRBV12-4,TRBJ2-3,CASSLMARGDTQYF,TGTGCCAGCAGTTTAATGGCCCGAGGGGATACGCAGTATTTT
.,.,TRBV7-2,TRBJ1-5,CASSRPDSNQPQHF,TGTGCCAGCAGCCGCCCAGATAGCAATCAGCCCCAGCATTTT
TRBD1,.,TRBV15,TRBJ2-7,CATSIKQGVSYEQYF,TGTGCCACCAGCATAAAACAGGGGGTTTCCTACGAGCAGTACTTC
.,.,TRBV2,TRBJ1-1,CASSEKGLLNTEAFF,TGTGCCAGCAGTGAAAAGGGGCTACTGAACACTGAAGCTTTCTTT
.,.,TRBV6-1,TRBJ1-5,CASSPKGGAGNQPQHF,TGTGCCAGCAGTCCTAAAGGGGGGGCGGGAAATCAGCCCCAGCATTTT
TRBD1,few,TRBV7-2,TRBJ2-7,CASSPRWTGHSYEQYF,TGTGCCAGCAGCCCCCGCTGGACAGGGCACTCCTACGAGCAGTACTTC
TRBD1,.,TRBV5-1,TRBJ1-2,CASSLTRDSYGYTF,TGCGCCAGCAGCTTGACCAGGGACAGCTATGGCTACACCTTC
.,few,TRBV20-1,TRBJ1-1,CSACGQVNTEAFF,TGCAGTGCTTGCGGGCAGGTGAACACTGAAGCTTTCTTT
TRBD2,few,TRBV5-1,TRBJ2-1,CASSFASGIYNEQFF,TGCGCCAGCAGCTTCGCTAGCGGGATATATAATGAGCAGTTCTTC
TRBD1,few,TRBV18,TRBJ1-2,CASSQNQGDGYTF,TGTGCCAGCTCGCAGAACCAGGGGGATGGCTACACCTTC
.,few,TRBV3-1,TRBJ1-1,CASSQVQLTLGGFRNTEAFF,TGTGCCAGCAGCCAAGTACAACTTACCCTGGGGGGATTCAGGAACACTGAAGCTTTCTTT
TRBD2,many,TRBV5-1,TRBJ2-1,CASSREGNEQFF,TGCGCCAGCAGCAGGGAGGGTAATGAGCAGTTCTTC
.,.,TRBV6-1,TRBJ2-4,CASRPGIPGNIQYF,TGTGCCAGCAGACCAGGGATTCCCGGTAACATTCAGTACTTC
.,.,TRBV7-7,TRBJ2-1,CASSLGTLSFPYNEQFF,TGTGCCAGCAGCTTAGGGACGCTTAGCTTTCCCTACAATGAGCAGTTCTTC
.,few,TRBV6-1,TRBJ2-3,CASRGGRDATDTQYF,TGTGCCAGCAGGGGGGGGCGGGACGCCACAGATACGCAGTATTTT
.,.,TRBV20-1,TRBJ1-3,CSARDPVGNTIYF,TGCAGTGCTAGAGATCCCGTGGGAAACACCATATATTTT
.,.,TRBV7-9,TRBJ1-3,CASEEDRFSGNTIYF,TGTGCCAGCGAGGAAGACAGGTTCTCTGGAAACACCATATATTTT
TRBD2,.,TRBV5-1,TRBJ2-1,CASSLVTSGSNEQFF,TGCGCCAGCAGCTTGGTTACTAGCGGGAGTAACGAGCAGTTCTTC
TRBD1,many,TRBV15,TRBJ2-1,CATSRKILTGGSYNEQFF,TGTGCCACCAGCAGAAAGATTCTTACAGGGGGCTCCTACAATGAGCAGTTCTTC
.,few,TRBV6-5,TRBJ1-2,CASSYGQRYGYTF,TGTGCCAGCAGTTACGGACAGCGCTATGGCTACACCTTC
.,.,TRBV7-9,TRBJ2-7,CASSTASKGAEEQYF,TGTGCCAGCAGCACGGCTAGCAAAGGCGCCGAGGAGCAGTACTTC
.,.,TRBV20-1,TRBJ1-6,CSARDQWDFSNSPLHF,TGCAGTGCTAGAGATCAATGGGACTTTTCCAATTCACCCCTCCACTTT
.,.,TRBV29-1,TRBJ1-4,CSVGRGGNEKLFF,TGCAGCGTTGGAAGGGGTGGTAATGAAAAACTGTTTTTT
.,.,TRBV9,TRBJ2-1,CASSDQDSTEQFF,TGTGCCAGCAGCGACCAGGACTCCACTGAGCAGTTCTTC